The entry below gives a single T cell receptor (beta chain) sequence along with its context. This clonotype was counted a few times. Its antigen is still unknown. No quality values exist for individual bases; no much larger clone is one base distant. Ophthalmopathy patients had moderately to severely active disease, Clinical Activity Score of at least 3, NOSPECS grade of at least 4, and duration under 3 months. Patients with uncontrolled infections, other autoimmune diseases, pregnancy or lactation were excluded. Diagnoses were established on the basis of clinical symptoms, serum thyroxine and TRAb, thyroid ultrasound, and orbital computed tomography. PBMCs were separated from approximately 9.9 ml of fresh peripheral blood using Ficoll-Paque density gradient centrifugation. Trizol reagent was used to extract total RNA, and RNA quality was then checked on an Agilent 2100 Bioanalyzer. For CDR1 and CDR2, the germline V gene lists MGHDK and SYGVNS. Germline trimming: 4 bases from V, 9 bases from J; junction bases outside gene matches: 13. The CDR3 contains 16 residues, cysteine and phenylalanine counted. The CDR3 DNA has 48 bases and is translated from base 1.

The TCR beta CDR3 regions were amplified from the RNA transcripts. The first round of RT-PCR for the TCR CDR3 was performed with the HTBI primer set and the Qiagen OneStep RT-PCR kit. The libraries were constructed in a second round of multiplex PCR and then size-selected and purified. Paired-end sequencing of the libraries was performed with 100 bp reads on an Illumina HiSeq2000. The authors processed their data as follows. Raw data were processed with SOAPnuke, discarding reads with adapters, uncalled bases, mean Phred below 15, or no exact constant-primer or identifier match. COPE v1.2.5 was used to merge high-quality paired reads, and clonotypes were defined as unique nucleotide sequences. MiTCR v1.1 was used to align clonotypes to the IMGT TRBV, TRBD and TRBJ reference segments. The analysis included only V-J combinations with a frequency above 0.0001, which together covered around 99% of the repertoires. The TCS score was defined as F50 (clonal expansion) divided by E x V (chaos), with BLOSUM62-based TCRdist calculated between CDR3 peptides within each V-J. Welch's t-statistics and random forest reduced 514 V-J features to under 15, which were used in a naive Bayes classifier (R e1071). Clones were called with MiXCR by TCRdb after fastp trimmed the public reads at Q25, and only in-frame beta chains were retained. Each CDR3 protein gets just one entry, which takes the most common genes and DNA from the rows behind it. TCRdb assigned the V and J calls; the authors' analysis was not used. Recorded for this sample are about 350,000 distinct CDR3 sequences; roughly an eighth of them occurred a single time. 34% of the sample goes to the ten largest clones.

The data are from a study of T cells in Graves' hyperthyroidism and ophthalmopathy (dated by TCRdb to 2018 to 2020). With respect to the entire study: Peripheral blood was collected at initial diagnosis, before any treatment. To identify distinguishing TCR V-J signatures, a discovery cohort of some 100 patients was used, comprising roughly 45 with Graves' ophthalmopathy and 57 with stable Graves' hyperthyroidism. Prospective prediction of ophthalmopathy was tested in an independent validation cohort consisting of fewer than 20 hyperthyroidism patients and some 17 patients who later progressed to ophthalmopathy. For training and testing, the 110 or so patients in the discovery cohort were randomly divided in a 7:3 ratio. Thyroid tissue and blood T-cell repertoires from six or seven Graves' hyperthyroidism patients were also compared in the study. After sampling, hyperthyroidism patients received methimazole starting at 30 mg daily, and ophthalmopathy patients received high-dose intravenous methylprednisolone. TCR Vbeta CDR3 sequencing of 120 to 150 peripheral blood samples (over 40 ophthalmopathy, 75 or so hyperthyroidism and around 17 progressor patients) is reported in the paper. What the research found in general, with its limitations: Sample size was not statistically predetermined, and blinding of investigators to group allocation was not performed. Most expanded thyroid clonotypes (frequency above 0.001) were also detected in blood, a finding suggesting that blood repertoires may reflect thyroid immune responses. A model built on a 13 V-J signature distinguished ophthalmopathy from stable hyperthyroidism, reaching 87.88% sensitivity and approximately 81% specificity in cross-validation and 80%/75% in testing. In validation, the model predicted progression to ophthalmopathy with about 71% sensitivity and about 73% specificity, a median of about 6.7 months before onset.

Sequencing was done on a sample of blood. The clonotype originates from a woman aged 40 to 55 with Graves' ophthalmopathy. This sequence uses TRBV25-1 and TRBJ2-1; 9 of the junction bases match TRBD1. The DNA sequence is given as TGTGCCAGCAGTGTCCCCGGGACAGGGCCATCTGGTGAGCAGTTCTTC. This codes for CASSVPGTGPSGEQFF.